This T cell receptor beta chain was sequenced in a study of beta chain features in type 1 diabetes. This clone has a handful of counts. Its matching antigen is unknown. Every isolated RNA sample was fully reverse transcribed, so sequencing captured expressed TCRB transcripts. Produced via immunoSEQ multiplex PCR; TCRdb's table is partial and in-frame only. Among 330,000 or so clones listed, around 12% were seen once. Overall study findings and caveats: Shorter TCRB CDR3s, moderately but significantly so, marked every one of the four CD4+ subsets in Type 1 diabetes patients.

CDR1 and CDR2 from the germline V gene are SGHTA and FQGNSA. This CDR3 is built from 14 residues. The germline V and J ends were trimmed by 4 bases and 8 bases, with 14 bases remaining between them. Source material: naive CD4+ T cells from blood. The source is a woman aged 18-35 years with type 1 diabetes. The chain employs TRBV7-2 and TRBJ1-4; perhaps TRBD1 as D (5 bases). In DNA, the CDR3 is TGTGCCAGCAGCTCGAGGCAGGGTCAGGAAAAACTGTTTTTT. Translated, it gives CASSSRQGQEKLFF.